This T cell receptor (beta chain) emerged from a study of blood T cell repertoires in COVID-19. Study summary: Researchers got acute and convalescent COVID-19 samples from the United States, Italy and Spain.

CDR1 WNHNN and CDR2 SYGVQD come from the germline V gene (reference sequence). The CDR3 runs to 18 residues. Trimming pared 7 bases from V and 4 bases from J, leaving 26 bases between. Measured with immunoSEQ multiplex PCR; TCRdb has only the in-frame clones, and not every one. The top ten hold 1.5% to 2% of the sample, which has some 150,000 clones, approximately 89% seen once. The rearrangement links TRBV10-1 to TRBJ2-1, with a tentative D call TRBD2 (5 bases). Specimen: peripheral blood. The receptor's source is a human donor in a cohort sampled during active COVID-19. DNA for the CDR3: TGCGCCAGCACCTCGACCGCGGGCCCCACGTTGGTGTACAATGAGCAGTTCTTC. Its translation is CASTSTAGPTLVYNEQFF.